These T cell receptor beta chains were read from a single sample in a study of OX40 agonist ivuxolimab in advanced cancers. TCRdb's table, derived via immunoSEQ multiplex PCR, lists solely in-frame clones and lacks some. Altogether over 65,000 clones are present, about 86% being singletons, with the ten largest covering under 7.5%. The sequenced sample was CD4+ or CD8+ T cells sorted from blood, obtained in a trial of the OX40 agonist ivuxolimab. The receptors come from an adult with an advanced solid tumor such as melanoma, head and neck, liver or kidney cancer. The CDR3 runs from the conserved cysteine through the conserved F or W. The D gene is left open where the match is weak. Clone size is given for some rows only: seen once, a few or many times, or a class if the clone is expanded.

v_call,d_call,cdr3_length,clone_size,j_call,cdr3_aa,cdr3_nt
TRBV6-1,NA,15,NA,TRBJ1-2,CASSDPRGLSYGYTF,TGTGCCAGCAGTGATCCAAGAGGACTAAGCTATGGCTACACCTTC
TRBV2,TRBD2,15,NA,TRBJ2-1,CASSEPSGRLNEQFF,TGTGCCAGCAGTGAACCTAGCGGGAGGCTCAATGAGCAGTTCTTC
TRBV11-2,TRBD1,15,NA,TRBJ2-7,CASSSPDRGQREQYF,TGTGCCAGCAGCTCCCCGGACAGGGGGCAGAGAGAGCAGTACTTC
TRBV30,NA,14,NA,TRBJ2-7,CAWTEPRQLYEQYF,TGTGCCTGGACCGAACCACGGCAACTCTACGAGCAGTACTTC
TRBV7-3,TRBD1,16,NA,TRBJ1-1,CASSLRDRGSNTEAFF,TGTGCCAGCAGCCTACGGGACAGGGGCTCGAACACTGAAGCTTTCTTT
TRBV29-1,NA,13,NA,TRBJ1-3,CSVRIYSGNTIYF,TGCAGCGTTCGAATCTACTCTGGAAACACCATATATTTT
TRBV7-9,NA,15,few,TRBJ2-3,CASSSLLGVTDTQYF,TGTGCCAGCAGCTCACTGTTAGGGGTCACAGATACGCAGTATTTT
TRBV4-2,NA,14,once,TRBJ1-6,CASTSNGGNSPLHF,TGTGCCAGCACCAGTAACGGGGGGAATTCACCCCTCCACTTT
TRBV6-5,NA,15,NA,TRBJ2-7,CASSYQPAVNYEQYF,TGTGCCAGCAGTTACCAGCCGGCCGTTAACTACGAGCAGTACTTC
TRBV10-2,NA,15,NA,TRBJ1-5,CASSELGTDNQPQHF,TGCGCCAGCAGTGAGCTGGGGACCGACAATCAGCCCCAGCATTTT
TRBV7-2,NA,12,NA,TRBJ2-5,CASSLAKETQYF,TGTGCCAGCAGCTTAGCGAAAGAGACCCAGTACTTC
TRBV29-1,TRBD2,13,NA,TRBJ2-1,CSGRTSVYNEQFF,TGCAGCGGCCGGACTAGCGTCTACAATGAGCAGTTCTTC
TRBV14,TRBD2,15,NA,TRBJ2-1,CASREAGGPYNEQFF,TGTGCCAGCAGAGAGGCGGGAGGGCCTTACAATGAGCAGTTCTTC
TRBV2,TRBD1,13,NA,TRBJ1-2,CASSDRGNYGYTF,TGTGCCAGCAGTGACAGGGGGAACTATGGCTACACCTTC
TRBV7-8,NA,14,NA,TRBJ1-1,CASSQGDIYTEAFF,TGTGCCAGCAGCCAAGGGGACATTTACACTGAAGCTTTCTTT
TRBV11-3,NA,13,NA,TRBJ2-1,CASSLGGGTVKFF,TGTGCCAGCAGCTTAGGAGGGGGTACGGTAAAGTTCTTC
TRBV7-9,NA,13,NA,TRBJ2-2,CASSLAWTGELFF,TGTGCCAGCAGCTTAGCGTGGACCGGGGAGCTGTTTTTT
TRBV5-6,NA,13,NA,TRBJ2-7,CASSRGRIYEQYF,TGTGCCAGCAGCCGTGGCAGAATCTACGAGCAGTACTTC
TRBV2,NA,11,NA,TRBJ1-2,CASKAQGGYTF,TGTGCCAGCAAAGCACAGGGTGGCTACACCTTC
TRBV11-3,NA,14,NA,TRBJ1-1,CASSLMEGSTEAFF,TGTGCCAGCAGCTTAATGGAAGGCAGCACTGAAGCTTTCTTT
TRBV19,NA,12,NA,TRBJ2-7,CASSRQGVEQYF,TGTGCCAGTTCCCGACAAGGGGTCGAGCAGTACTTC
TRBV7-3,NA,13,NA,TRBJ1-1,CASRPGENTEAFF,TGTGCCAGCAGGCCGGGGGAGAACACTGAAGCTTTCTTT
TRBV29-1,TRBD2,17,NA,TRBJ2-7,CSVLAGVTPGTEYEQYF,TGCAGCGTTTTAGCGGGAGTTACCCCCGGAACTGAGTACGAGCAGTACTTC
TRBV10-1,TRBD2,14,NA,TRBJ2-1,CASSETGGAREQFF,TGCGCCAGCAGTGAAACCGGGGGGGCCCGTGAGCAGTTCTTC
TRBV2,TRBD2,14,NA,TRBJ2-7,CASSRTSGRYEQYF,TGTGCCAGCTCGCGGACTAGCGGGAGATACGAGCAGTACTTC
TRBV19,NA,12,NA,TRBJ1-5,CASSVSIGPQHF,TGTGCCAGTAGTGTTTCAATAGGGCCCCAGCATTTT
TRBV14,TRBD2,12,few,TRBJ2-7,CASSLGLAGQYF,TGTGCCAGCAGCCTTGGACTAGCGGGCCAGTACTTC
TRBV7-9,TRBD2,15,few,TRBJ2-7,CASSKGLAGTYEQYF,TGTGCCAGCAGCAAGGGACTAGCGGGGACCTACGAGCAGTACTTC
TRBV10-2,NA,13,NA,TRBJ2-1,CASGKGSYNEQFF,TGCGCCAGCGGCAAGGGATCCTACAATGAGCAGTTCTTC
TRBV2,NA,13,once,TRBJ1-2,CASSGDAGYGYTF,TGTGCCAGCAGTGGGGACGCGGGCTATGGCTACACCTTC
TRBV30,NA,12,NA,TRBJ1-5,CAWSVSNQPQHF,TGTGCCTGGAGTGTTAGCAATCAGCCCCAGCATTTT
TRBV11-2,TRBD1,15,NA,TRBJ1-1,CASRHWGQGDTEAFF,TGTGCCAGCAGACATTGGGGACAGGGGGACACTGAAGCTTTCTTT
TRBV4-2,NA,15,NA,TRBJ2-7,CASSQVSGAAYEQYF,TGTGCCAGCAGCCAAGTATCCGGCGCGGCCTACGAGCAGTACTTC
TRBV7-9,NA,16,NA,TRBJ2-5,CASSPRAIGAWKTQYF,TGTGCCAGCAGCCCCCGGGCGATTGGGGCTTGGAAGACCCAGTACTTC
TRBV13,TRBD1,16,NA,TRBJ1-1,CASSLGQGAIATEAFF,TGTGCCAGCAGCTTAGGCCAGGGGGCGATTGCCACTGAAGCTTTCTTT
TRBV14,TRBD1,18,NA,TRBJ2-7,CASSHFTGQALFSYEQYF,TGTGCCAGCAGCCACTTCACAGGACAGGCCCTTTTCTCCTACGAGCAGTACTTC
TRBV7-9,NA,17,NA,TRBJ2-1,CASSPSGGAGNLNEQFF,TGTGCCAGCAGCCCTTCTGGGGGGGCGGGGAATTTAAATGAGCAGTTCTTC
TRBV11-3,NA,15,NA,TRBJ2-5,CASSLMSGHPGAQYF,TGTGCCAGCAGCTTAATGTCTGGCCACCCAGGGGCCCAGTACTTC
TRBV25-1,NA,14,NA,TRBJ2-5,CASSAERGGETQYF,TGTGCCAGCAGCGCAGAAAGGGGGGGAGAGACCCAGTACTTC
TRBV4-1,NA,15,NA,TRBJ2-7,CASSQGNTGTYEQYF,TGCGCCAGCAGCCAAGGGAATACGGGGACCTACGAGCAGTACTTC
TRBV12-5,NA,11,NA,TRBJ1-1,CASGLQRAAFF,TGTGCTAGTGGTTTGCAAAGGGCAGCTTTCTTT
TRBV4-3,TRBD1,14,few,TRBJ1-4,CASSKGQGAFKLFF,TGCGCCAGCAGCAAGGGACAGGGGGCGTTTAAACTGTTTTTT
TRBV5-1,TRBD1,16,once,TRBJ1-6,CASRRDRGDFNSPLHF,TGCGCCAGCAGAAGGGACAGGGGTGATTTTAATTCACCCCTCCACTTT
TRBV11-2,NA,16,few,TRBJ2-2,CASSFGSGTNTGELFF,TGTGCCAGCAGCTTTGGTAGCGGAACGAACACCGGGGAGCTGTTTTTT
TRBV23-1,NA,16,few,TRBJ2-1,CASSGQASSSYNEQFF,TGCGCCAGCAGTGGACAAGCGTCCAGCTCCTACAATGAGCAGTTCTTC
TRBV19,NA,17,NA,TRBJ1-5,CASSYRTRAGNNQPQHF,TGTGCCAGTAGTTACAGAACTAGGGCAGGGAACAATCAGCCCCAGCATTTT
TRBV28,NA,13,NA,TRBJ1-2,CASRRTGNYGYTF,TGTGCCAGCAGACGCACAGGGAACTATGGCTACACCTTC
TRBV7-9,NA,13,NA,TRBJ1-2,CASSFEGDGGYTF,TGTGCCAGCAGCTTTGAAGGGGACGGCGGCTACACCTTC
TRBV4-1,NA,16,NA,TRBJ1-3,CASSPRWGNLGNTIYF,TGCGCCAGCAGCCCCCGGTGGGGTAATCTCGGAAACACCATATATTTT
TRBV7-2,TRBD2,19,NA,TRBJ2-5,CASSLAVAGTSGGAVSQYF,TGTGCCAGCAGCTTAGCCGTCGCCGGGACTAGCGGGGGGGCGGTATCCCAGTACTTC
TRBV13,NA,15,NA,TRBJ1-4,CASSLRTANYEKLFF,TGTGCCAGCAGCCTTAGGACAGCCAATTATGAAAAACTGTTTTTT
TRBV5-1,TRBD2,17,NA,TRBJ2-1,CASSLSAGLAGLNEQFF,TGCGCCAGCAGCTTGTCGGCCGGACTAGCGGGATTAAATGAGCAGTTCTTC
TRBV12-5,TRBD2,16,NA,TRBJ2-2,CASGLGTSGNTGELFF,TGTGCTAGTGGTTTGGGGACTAGCGGTAACACCGGGGAGCTGTTTTTT
TRBV7-2,NA,15,NA,TRBJ1-1,CASSFAGVMNTEAFF,TGTGCCAGCAGTTTCGCAGGGGTTATGAACACTGAAGCTTTCTTT
TRBV6-5,NA,12,NA,TRBJ1-1,CASGRMNTEAFF,TGTGCCAGCGGGAGAATGAACACTGAAGCTTTCTTT
TRBV6-1,NA,15,once,TRBJ2-3,CASRKAGASTDTQYF,TGTGCCAGCAGGAAGGCAGGAGCCAGCACAGATACGCAGTATTTT
TRBV7-9,NA,14,NA,TRBJ2-7,CASSSEMRAWEQYF,TGTGCCAGCAGCTCCGAGATGAGAGCGTGGGAGCAGTACTTC
TRBV7-2,NA,17,NA,TRBJ2-5,CASSLTAVVLGQETQYF,TGTGCCAGCAGCTTAACGGCCGTGGTACTAGGCCAAGAGACCCAGTACTTC
TRBV30,NA,14,NA,TRBJ2-3,CAWSRGDLTDTQYF,TGTGCCTGGAGTAGGGGGGATCTCACAGATACGCAGTATTTT
TRBV6-4,TRBD2,16,NA,TRBJ2-1,CASSDQGLAGINEQFF,TGTGCCAGCAGTGACCAGGGACTAGCGGGGATAAATGAGCAGTTCTTC